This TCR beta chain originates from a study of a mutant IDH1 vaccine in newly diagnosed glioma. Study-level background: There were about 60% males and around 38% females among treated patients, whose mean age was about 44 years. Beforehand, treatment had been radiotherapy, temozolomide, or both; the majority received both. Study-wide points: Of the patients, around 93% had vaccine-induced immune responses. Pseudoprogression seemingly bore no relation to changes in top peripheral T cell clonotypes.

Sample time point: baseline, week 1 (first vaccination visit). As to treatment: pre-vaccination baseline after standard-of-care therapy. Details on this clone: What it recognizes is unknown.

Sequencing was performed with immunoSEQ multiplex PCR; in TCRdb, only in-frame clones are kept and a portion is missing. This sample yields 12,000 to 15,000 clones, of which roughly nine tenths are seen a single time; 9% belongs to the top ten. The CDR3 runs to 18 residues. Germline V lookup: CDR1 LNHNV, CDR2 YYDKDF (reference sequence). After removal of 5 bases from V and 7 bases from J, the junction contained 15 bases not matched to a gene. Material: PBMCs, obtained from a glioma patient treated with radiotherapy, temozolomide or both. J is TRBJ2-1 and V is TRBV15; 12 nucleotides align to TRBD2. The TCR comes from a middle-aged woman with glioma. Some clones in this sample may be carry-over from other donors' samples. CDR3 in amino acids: CATSPDRASGREFNEQFF. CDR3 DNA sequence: TGTGCCACCAGCCCCGACCGGGCTAGCGGGAGGGAATTTAATGAGCAGTTCTTC.